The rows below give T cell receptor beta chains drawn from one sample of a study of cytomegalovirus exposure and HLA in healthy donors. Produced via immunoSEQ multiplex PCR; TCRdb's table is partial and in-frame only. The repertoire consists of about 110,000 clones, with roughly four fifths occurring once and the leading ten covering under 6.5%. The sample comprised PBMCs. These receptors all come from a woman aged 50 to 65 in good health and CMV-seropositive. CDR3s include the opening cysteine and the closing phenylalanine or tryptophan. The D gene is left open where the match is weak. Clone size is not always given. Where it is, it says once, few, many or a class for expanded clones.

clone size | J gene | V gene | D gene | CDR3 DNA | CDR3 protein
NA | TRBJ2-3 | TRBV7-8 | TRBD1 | TGTGCCAGCAGCTTCTCCCGGGACAGGGAACGCACAGATACGCAGTATTTT | CASSFSRDRERTDTQYF
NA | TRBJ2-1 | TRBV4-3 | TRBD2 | TGCGCCAGCAGCCAAGATCAAGGCTATAGCGGGGGGGGCAGACGCAATGAGCAGTTCTTC | CASSQDQGYSGGGRRNEQFF
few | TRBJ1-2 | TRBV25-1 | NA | TGTGCCAGCAGTGAACAGGGCAGGAACTATGGCTACACCTTC | CASSEQGRNYGYTF
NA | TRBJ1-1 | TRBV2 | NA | TGTGCCAGCAACCTCAGAGGGAACACTGAAGCTTTCTTT | CASNLRGNTEAFF
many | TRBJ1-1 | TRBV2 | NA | TGTGCCAGCAGTGACTCCAACAGCTTGAACACTGAAGCTTTCTTT | CASSDSNSLNTEAFF
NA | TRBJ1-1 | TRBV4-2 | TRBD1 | TGTGCCGTTTTGCTGGGGCAGACAGGGGGCGGAACTGAAGCTTTCTTT | CAVLLGQTGGGTEAFF
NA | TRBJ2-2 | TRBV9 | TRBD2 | TGTGCCAGCCATCCCCTTGAACTAGCGGGGGGGCCCAGCACCGGGGAGCTGTTTTTT | CASHPLELAGGPSTGELFF
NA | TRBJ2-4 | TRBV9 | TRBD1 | TGTGCCAGCAGCGGATCCGGGACAGGGGGCGGTAAAAACATTCAGTACTTC | CASSGSGTGGGKNIQYF
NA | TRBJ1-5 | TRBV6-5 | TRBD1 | TGTGCCACCAGGACAGGGAATAGCAATCAGCCCCAGCATTTT | CATRTGNSNQPQHF
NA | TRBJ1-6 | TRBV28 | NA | TGTGCCAGCAGTTCGCCCGGCTCCTATAATTCACCCCTCCACTTT | CASSSPGSYNSPLHF
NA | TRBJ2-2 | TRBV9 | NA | TGTGCCAGCAGCGTAGGACAGACCGGGGAGCTGTTTTTT | CASSVGQTGELFF
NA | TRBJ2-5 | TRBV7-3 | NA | TGTGCCAGCAGCCCGCCGGGGAGGGAGACCCAGTACTTC | CASSPPGRETQYF
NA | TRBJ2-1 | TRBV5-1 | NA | TGCGCCAGCAGCTCTACACATAGGGGCAATGAGCAGTTCTTC | CASSSTHRGNEQFF
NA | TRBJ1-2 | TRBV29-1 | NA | TGCAGCGCCGGCCCCGGGACGGCCGGCGGGGTAGGCTACACCTTC | CSAGPGTAGGVGYTF
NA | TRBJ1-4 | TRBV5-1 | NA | TGCGCCAGCAGCTTGGGGGCAGCTAATGAAAAACTGTTTTTT | CASSLGAANEKLFF
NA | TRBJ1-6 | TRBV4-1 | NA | TGCGCCAGCAGCCAAGGTTGGGGACTAAGTAATTCACCCCTCCACTTT | CASSQGWGLSNSPLHF
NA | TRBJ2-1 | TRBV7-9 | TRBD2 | TGTGCCAGCAGCTTATTTAGCGGGGGGTGCAATGAGCAGTTCTTC | CASSLFSGGCNEQFF
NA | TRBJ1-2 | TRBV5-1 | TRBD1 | TGCGCCAGCAGCTCCCACAGGACAGGGGGCGCGGAAGGCTACACCTTC | CASSSHRTGGAEGYTF
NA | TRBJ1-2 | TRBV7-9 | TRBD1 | TGTGCCAGCAGCTTCGGGACAGAATTCTATGGCTACACCTTC | CASSFGTEFYGYTF
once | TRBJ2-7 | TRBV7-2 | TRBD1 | TGTGCCAGCAGCATAGACAGGGGGCACTCCTACGAGCAGTACTTC | CASSIDRGHSYEQYF
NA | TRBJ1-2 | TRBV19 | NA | TGTGCCAGTACCACACCCCGGGAGGGCCGGGGCTACACCTTC | CASTTPREGRGYTF
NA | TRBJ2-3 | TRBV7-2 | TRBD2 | TGTGCCAGCAGCCCACTTTCAATAGACCTAGCGGGGGGGCTAGAAACGCAGTATTTT | CASSPLSIDLAGGLETQYF
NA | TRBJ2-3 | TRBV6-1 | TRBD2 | TGTGCCAGCAGTGCGACTAGCGGGGGGGCAGTAACCGATACGCAGTATTTT | CASSATSGGAVTDTQYF
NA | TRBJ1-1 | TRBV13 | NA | TGTGCCAGCAGCTTAAGGCAGGGGAACACTGAAGCTTTCTTT | CASSLRQGNTEAFF
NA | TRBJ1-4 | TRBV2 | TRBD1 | TGTGCCAGCAGTAAAGTCCCCGGGACAGGGTCGGAAAAACTGTTTTTT | CASSKVPGTGSEKLFF
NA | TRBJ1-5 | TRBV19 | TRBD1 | TGTGCCAGTAGAATACAGGGGGCCAGCAATCAGCCCCAGCATTTT | CASRIQGASNQPQHF
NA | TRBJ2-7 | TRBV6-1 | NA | TGTGCCAGCAGTTTGAGATTCACAGCCTACGAGCAGTACTTC | CASSLRFTAYEQYF
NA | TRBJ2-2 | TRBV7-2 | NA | TGTGCCAGCAGCTTAGTGACAGCCTTCACCGGGGAGCTGTTTTTT | CASSLVTAFTGELFF
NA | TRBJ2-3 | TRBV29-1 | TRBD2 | TGCAGCGTTGAACTACTAGCGGGGGCCCTTAGCACAGATACGCAGTATTTT | CSVELLAGALSTDTQYF
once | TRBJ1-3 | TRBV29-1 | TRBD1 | TGCAGCGTTGATGAGACAGGGACCCCTGGAAACACCATATATTTT | CSVDETGTPGNTIYF
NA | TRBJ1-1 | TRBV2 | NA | TGTGCCAGCGCCAGGGGCCCTACGGCGAACACTGAAGCTTTCTTT | CASARGPTANTEAFF
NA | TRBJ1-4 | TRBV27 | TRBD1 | TGTGCCAGCGTGGCAGGGGGCGCAAATGAAAAACTGTTTTTT | CASVAGGANEKLFF
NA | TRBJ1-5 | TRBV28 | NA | TGTGCCAGCAGTTTAGGGGGGATAAGGAATCAGCCCCAGCATTTT | CASSLGGIRNQPQHF
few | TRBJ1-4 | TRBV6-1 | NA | TGTGCCAGCAGTCTGGAGGGTAGGGAAAAACTGTTTTTT | CASSLEGREKLFF
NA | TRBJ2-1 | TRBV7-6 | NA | TGTGCCAGCAGCTTAGTAGGGGGGGACAATGAGCAGTTCTTC | CASSLVGGDNEQFF
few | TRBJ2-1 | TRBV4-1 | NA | TGCGCCAGCAGCTCGGGGGTGGGATCCTACAATGAGCAGTTCTTC | CASSSGVGSYNEQFF
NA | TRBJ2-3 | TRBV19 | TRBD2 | TGTGCCAGTAGTAATAGCGGGGGAACAGATACGCAGTATTTT | CASSNSGGTDTQYF
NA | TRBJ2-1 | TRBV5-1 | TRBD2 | TGCGCCAGCAAAATGACTAGCGGGGGGCCTAAGGAGCAGTTCTTC | CASKMTSGGPKEQFF
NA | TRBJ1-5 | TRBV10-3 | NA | TGTGCCATCAGTGAGTCGACCGGGAGCCAGCCCCAGCATTTT | CAISESTGSQPQHF
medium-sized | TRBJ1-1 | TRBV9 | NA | TGTGCCAGCAGCGAGGCAGGGGCGAACACTGAAGCTTTCTTT | CASSEAGANTEAFF